The present T cell receptor (beta chain) was sequenced within a study of post-analysis software for immune sequencing data. Study summary: Some patients lacked subtype; others had relapsing-remitting, secondary progressive or progressive-relapsing disease. Study-wide findings and caveats: Compared with controls, patients showed significantly lower normalized Chao1 diversity. With TRBV5-6, TRBV5-1 and TRBV20-1 included, about five TRBV segments were more frequent in patients than in controls.

Worth noting for this clonotype: Its cognate antigen is unknown.

Every TCR beta cDNA library bore unique molecular identifiers. Input of about 1 to 11 million T cells yielded 450,000 to 550,000 cDNA molecules. In TCRdb, the PCR reads were re-called with MiXCR into one record per CDR3 protein. The sample holds 750,000 to 950,000 distinct CDR3 sequences, approximately 53% seen once. Germline CDR1 and CDR2: MNHNS and SASEGT. This CDR3 contains 14 residues. V shed 7 bases and J 7 bases; nucleotides not matched to a gene: 10. The sequenced sample consisted of blood. This clonotype was sampled from a girl aged 10 to 17 with multiple sclerosis. The chain recombines TRBV6-1 with TRBJ2-1; TRBD1 matches at 7 bases. This CDR3 reads CASTATGRGNEQFF. Here the CDR3 DNA reads TGTGCCAGCACCGCGACAGGGAGAGGGAATGAGCAGTTCTTC.